Presented here are 13 T cell receptor beta chains from one specimen sequenced in a study of T-cell reconstitution after alpha-beta-depleted transplantation in children (dated by TCRdb to about 2016). Library prep was done by PCR. TCRdb lists the instrument as Illumina HiSeq 2500. To normalize quantification of the TCRbeta repertoire, the TCR libraries were built with molecular barcoding that relied on unique molecular identifiers. TCRdb applied fastp at Q25 and MiXCR to the public reads, then kept only in-frame beta chains. Rows are unified per CDR3 protein, each entry keeping the most common DNA and genes. The sample table lists approximately 190,000 distinct CDR3 sequences, about 8.2% of them with a count of one. The ten top clones hold roughly a third of the sample. Reading the label with the study, this specimen's treatment or condition is: allogeneic hematopoietic cell transplantation with graft depleted of TCRalphabeta T cells and CD19 B cells.

The sequencing here drew on PBMCs, mostly from graft donor cells, taken 360 days after TCRalphabeta/CD19-depleted stem cell transplant. The receptors stem from a male patient aged 2 to 10 who had a stem cell transplant for acute myeloid leukemia, so the T cells may come from the graft donor.

This clonotype was observed at least ten times. The gene calls are TRBV5-1 and TRBJ2-7; 7 bases match TRBD1. V dropped 2 bases and J dropped 4; count of bases not matched to a gene: 9. CDR3 size: 15 residues. Germline V gene data show CDR1 as SGHRS and CDR2 as YFSETQ. The CDR3: CASSFRDSILYEQYF. The CDR3 DNA reads TGCGCCAGCAGCTTCCGGGACAGTATTCTTTACGAGCAGTACTTC.

The V call is TRBV5-5, the J call TRBJ1-3; D remains ambiguous. Germline CDR1 and CDR2: SGHKS and YYEKEE (reference sequence). The V and J ends lost 0 bases and 8 bases respectively, with 9 bases between them. The length of the CDR3 is 13 residues. The CDR3 nucleotides read TGTGCCAGCAGCTTGGGAATGATTGACACCATATATTTT. It encodes CASSLGMIDTIYF.

J is TRBJ1-5 and V is TRBV5-5; 7 positions agree with TRBD1. In germline, CDR1 is SGHKS, CDR2 YYEKEE (reference sequence). Losses at the gene ends were 2 bases for V and 6 bases for J; bases not matched to a gene: 11. CDR3 length: 16 residues. The CDR3 DNA reads as TGTGCCAGCAGCTTACAAGACAGGGTCCCGGGTCAGCCCCAGCATTTT. Translation gives CASSLQDRVPGQPQHF.

CDR3 nucleotide sequence: TGTGCCAGCAGCTTAATGGGAGTGAACACTGAAGCTTTCTTT. It codes for CASSLMGVNTEAFF. The rearrangement uses TRBV7-2 and TRBJ1-1; no clear D gene. This CDR3 is built from 14 residues. Germline lookup yields CDR1 SGHTA and CDR2 FQGNSA. The V gene lost 2 bases and the J gene lost 0 bases, with 7 bases spanning the gap. The full variable domain, completed using reference TRBV7-2 and TRBJ1-1, is GAGVSQSPSNKVTEKGKDVELRCDPISGHTALYWYRQSLGQGLEFLIYFQGNSAPDKSGLPSDRFSAERTGGSVSTLTIQRTQQEDSAVYLCASSLMGVNTEAFFGQGTRLTVV.

In this sample, this clonotype turned up many times. The chain carries TRBV7-9 and TRBJ2-1; perhaps TRBD2 as D (7 bases). V gave up 6 bases and J gave up 3 bases, with 18 bases separating them. From germline, CDR1 is SEHNR and CDR2 FQNEAQ (reference sequence). The CDR3 consists of 16 residues. In DNA, the CDR3 is TGTGCCAGCAGGGGGGGGCACAGGGAAAACTACAATGAGCAGTTCTTC. Translated: CASRGGHRENYNEQFF.

This clonotype was observed many times. The chain joins TRBV10-3 to TRBJ2-3; D gene unclear. Looked up from germline, CDR1 is ENHRY and CDR2 is SYGVKD. Trimming left V 7 bases short and J 2 bases short, with 10 bases between. The CDR3 has 13 amino acids. The DNA of the CDR3 is TGTGCCATCAAGGCCTACCTCACAGATACGCAGTATTTT. It codes for CAIKAYLTDTQYF.

V gene TRBV20-1 combines with J gene TRBJ1-5; D is undetermined. Germline V gene sequence: CDR1 DFQATT, CDR2 SNEGSKA (reference sequence). CDR3 length equals 15 residues. The V end lost 6 bases, the J end lost 0 bases, and 15 bases lay between the germline ends. For the CDR3, the DNA is TGCAGTGCCCTGGGTAGTAACCTTAGCAATCAGCCCCAGCATTTT. Its translation is CSALGSNLSNQPQHF.

This clonotype has more than one count but fewer than ten. The rearrangement joins TRBV9 to TRBJ2-1, with 11 bases fitting TRBD2. Germline CDR1 SGDLS, CDR2 YYNGEE. V shed 0 bases and J 11 bases; nucleotides not matched to a gene: 13. The CDR3 totals 17 residues. The CDR3 sequence is CASSVGSVAGGGAKQFF. Here the CDR3 DNA reads TGTGCCAGCAGCGTAGGGTCGGTAGCGGGAGGGGGGGCGAAGCAGTTCTTC. Variable domain in full (rest from reference TRBV9 and TRBJ2-1): DSGVTQTPKHLITATGQRVTLRCSPRSGDLSVYWYQQSLDQGLQFLIQYYNGEERAKGNILERFSAQQFPDLHSELNLSSLELGDSALYFCASSVGSVAGGGAKQFFGPGTRLTVL.

This clonotype was counted ten times or more. The chain uses TRBV28 and TRBJ1-3, with D perhaps matching TRBD1 (5 bases). The V gene lost 10 bases and the J gene lost 0 bases, with 13 bases spanning the gap. This CDR3 has 14 residues. The germline V gene encodes CDR1 MDHEN and CDR2 SYDVKM. The CDR3 nucleotides are TGTGCCACCCTCGGGGGTTTCTCTGGAAACACCATATATTTT. Amino acids: CATLGGFSGNTIYF.

This clonotype was detected a few times. The chain is built from TRBV12-3 or TRBV12-4 and TRBJ1-4; D is perhaps TRBD1 (6 bases). The CDR3 consists of 17 residues. V shed 5 bases and J shed 0 bases, with 16 bases lying between them. This CDR3 is CASSTGRAFATNEKLFF. The CDR3 nucleotides are TGTGCCAGCAGTACAGGGCGAGCATTCGCAACTAATGAAAAACTGTTTTTT.

The rearrangement joins TRBV18 to TRBJ1-5, with D possibly being TRBD1 (5 bases). The CDR3 totals 15 residues. V was pared by 0 bases and J by 4 bases, with 10 bases between. Germline V CDR1 and CDR2: KGHSH, LQKENI. CDR3 loop: CASSPPGTLNQPQHF. The CDR3 DNA sequence: TGTGCCAGCTCACCACCTGGGACTTTGAATCAGCCCCAGCATTTT.

The CDR3 region is CASSSELDTQYF. The CDR3, as DNA: TGTGCCAGCAGCTCAGAGCTAGATACGCAGTATTTT. The chain links TRBV7-9 to TRBJ2-3, with unresolved D. V was clipped by 4 bases and J by 5 bases, with 7 bases between them. Per germline, CDR1 SEHNR and CDR2 FQNEAQ (reference sequence). The CDR3 contains 12 residues. Based on the CDR3 plus reference TRBV7-9 and TRBJ2-3, the full variable domain is DTGVSQNPRHKITKRGQNVTFRCDPISEHNRLYWYRQTLGQGPEFLTYFQNEAQLEKSRLLSDRFSAERPKGSFSTLEIQRTEQGDSAMYLCASSSELDTQYFGPGTRLTVL.

This clonotype was counted between two and nine times. J is TRBJ2-2 and V is TRBV19, with D tentatively TRBD1 (6 bases). In germline, CDR1 is LNHDA, CDR2 SQIVND (reference sequence). Trimming took 2 bases from V and 1 from J, leaving 14 bases between them. The length of the CDR3 is 17 residues. The CDR3 coding sequence is TGTGCCAGTAGTATATTGGCCGGACAGCTGAACACCGGGGAGCTGTTTTTT. It yields the protein CASSILAGQLNTGELFF.